This T cell receptor beta chain was observed in a study of T cell responses to AZD1222 COVID-19 vaccine. J lost 6 bases, V lost 6 bases, and 6 bases had no gene match. The germline V gene has CDR1 MDHEN and CDR2 SYDVKM. The CDR3 has 13 residues. TCRdb keeps only in-frame clones here, not all; method: immunoSEQ multiplex PCR. The repertoire consists of 95,000 to 130,000 clones, with more than 85% occurring once and the leading ten covering 2.5% to 3.5%. The TCR originated in an adult in good health. The sample consisted of peripheral blood, taken on day 0 of AZD1222 vaccination. This sequence joins TRBV28 and TRBJ2-7; the match to TRBD1 covers 9 bases. The CDR3 DNA follows: TGTGCCAGCAGGGGACAGGGAAGGTCCGAGCAGTACTTC. Protein: CASRGQGRSEQYF.